Listed below are T cell receptor beta chains from one sample, sequenced in a study of cytotoxic CD8 clonotypes in ibrutinib-treated CLL. Clones were sequenced by immunoSEQ multiplex PCR, and TCRdb holds only the in-frame ones, with some missing. This sample has approximately 210,000 clones; around three quarters occur once, and the top ten carry around 15%. The sample was PBMCs, taken after 24 months of ibrutinib treatment. The receptors originated from a human donor with chronic lymphocytic leukemia. Each CDR3 is given with its conserved first and last residue. The order of the fields is D gene, J gene, clone size, V gene, CDR3 protein, CDR3 DNA. D genes are given only for firm matches. Clone size is not always given. Where it is, it says once, few, many or a class for expanded clones.

.	TRBJ2-1	.	TRBV30	CAWRQTGGSYNEQFF	TGTGCCTGGAGGCAGACAGGAGGCTCCTACAATGAGCAGTTCTTC
.	TRBJ2-2	.	TRBV28	CASRSLAATGELFF	TGTGCCAGCAGGTCACTAGCAGCGACCGGGGAGCTGTTTTTT
TRBD2	TRBJ2-2	.	TRBV19	CASTRRLAGVNTGELFF	TGTGCCAGTACCAGGCGGCTAGCGGGAGTGAACACCGGGGAGCTGTTTTTT
TRBD2	TRBJ2-4	.	TRBV19	CASSPGLAGAKDTKNIQYF	TGTGCCAGTAGTCCGGGACTAGCGGGAGCAAAGGATACCAAAAACATTCAGTACTTC
.	TRBJ2-7	.	TRBV27	CASSFVGSIREQYF	TGTGCCAGCAGTTTCGTGGGTTCTATCCGGGAGCAGTACTTC
.	TRBJ1-6	.	TRBV30	CAWSAPGPYNSPLHF	TGTGCCTGGAGTGCCCCAGGGCCTTATAATTCACCCCTCCACTTT
.	TRBJ2-1	.	TRBV18	CASSPPRGAAYNEQFF	TGTGCCAGCTCACCACCCCGCGGGGCGGCCTACAATGAGCAGTTCTTC
TRBD2	TRBJ2-1	few	TRBV7-2	CASSSGERGNNEQFF	TGTGCCAGCAGCTCGGGGGAGCGGGGTAACAATGAGCAGTTCTTC
TRBD2	TRBJ2-3	few	TRBV5-1	CASSLGLENTDTQYF	TGCGCCAGCAGCCTTGGACTAGAGAACACAGATACGCAGTATTTT
.	TRBJ2-5	few	TRBV7-2	CASSLETAQATQYF	TGTGCCAGCAGCTTAGAGACAGCCCAAGCGACCCAGTACTTC
TRBD2	TRBJ2-7	.	TRBV6-6	CASRGLAGSSYEQYF	TGTGCCAGCAGGGGACTAGCGGGCAGCTCCTACGAGCAGTACTTC
.	TRBJ1-1	.	TRBV30	CAWSVLGGGEAFF	TGTGCCTGGAGTGTCTTGGGTGGCGGTGAAGCTTTCTTT
TRBD1	TRBJ1-1	.	TRBV28	CASRKQGGTEAFF	TGTGCCAGCAGGAAACAGGGGGGCACTGAAGCCTTCTTT
TRBD2	TRBJ2-7	few	TRBV7-6	CASSSLAGLEQYF	TGTGCCAGCAGCTCCCTAGCGGGACTCGAGCAGTACTTC
TRBD1	TRBJ2-3	once	TRBV27	CASSFIAGTASTDTQYF	TGTGCCAGCAGTTTTATCGCCGGGACAGCTAGCACAGATACGCAGTATTTT
.	TRBJ1-1	.	TRBV7-2	CASSTLGWVGDTEAFF	TGTGCCAGCAGCACCCTGGGGTGGGTAGGAGACACTGAAGCTTTCTTT
TRBD1	TRBJ2-6	once	TRBV18	CASSPDRTYSGANVLTF	TGTGCCAGCTCACCGGACAGGACGTACTCTGGGGCCAACGTCCTGACTTTC
TRBD1	TRBJ2-1	.	TRBV5-1	CASSSQGDNEQFF	TGCGCCAGCAGCTCTCAGGGGGACAATGAGCAGTTCTTC
.	TRBJ1-1	.	TRBV11-1	CASSSPGLVSEAFF	TGTGCCAGCAGCAGCCCGGGACTTGTTTCTGAAGCTTTCTTT
TRBD1	TRBJ1-4	.	TRBV6-1	CASSETPGQGEEKLFF	TGTGCCAGCAGTGAGACTCCGGGACAGGGGGAGGAAAAACTGTTTTTT
.	TRBJ1-2	few	TRBV5-6	CASSRDTGYTF	TGTGCCAGCAGCAGGGACACTGGCTACACCTTC
.	TRBJ2-3	.	TRBV5-6	CASSKSRDPDTQYF	TGTGCCAGCAGCAAATCCCGAGACCCAGATACGCAGTATTTT